The 22 T cell receptor beta chains below come from one sample, sequenced in a study of identical twins. TCRdb redid the calling of the 5' RACE reads with MiXCR, one entry per CDR3 protein. The sample carries 410,000 or so distinct CDR3 sequences, less than 20% recorded once. Specimen: naive T cells sorted from blood. The receptors were sampled from a man aged 45-60 years in good health.

In its sample, this clonotype was seen many times. The chain links TRBV10-3 to TRBJ2-4; 8 bases are shared with TRBD1. In germline, CDR1 is ENHRY, CDR2 SYGVKD. The CDR3 sequence is 16 residues long. The J segment lost 7 bases and the V segment lost 2 bases, leaving 10 bases of the junction unmatched. CDR3 residues: CAISERSTGVNNIQYF. The CDR3 DNA sequence: TGTGCCATCAGTGAGAGGTCGACAGGGGTCAACAACATTCAGTACTTC.

Remarks on this clonotype: This could be a read error, since a much larger clone is one nucleotide away. V usage is TRBV10-3 and J usage is TRBJ1-5, with no clear D. The CDR3 contains 13 residues. The germline V gene encodes CDR1 ENHRY and CDR2 SYGVKD. The CDR3 DNA is TGTGCCACCAGTGGCAGCGGCAATCAGCCCCAGCATTTT. Translating gives CATSGSGNQPQHF.

The chain uses TRBV30 and TRBJ2-7, with 7 bases identical to TRBD1. This CDR3 contains 15 residues. Germline V gives CDR1 GTSNPN, CDR2 SVGIG (reference sequence). V dropped 4 bases and J dropped 1; count of bases not matched to a gene: 10. CDR3 amino acids: CAWKPGTVLSYEQYF. CDR3 nucleotides: TGTGCCTGGAAGCCCGGGACAGTGCTATCCTACGAGCAGTACTTC.

This clonotype came up a few times. The chain employs TRBV24-1 and TRBJ2-1, with 8 nucleotides matching TRBD1. The germline gives CDR1 KGHDR, CDR2 SFDVKD. Trimming at V came to 4 bases and at J to 9 bases, leaving 10 bases not matched to a gene. This CDR3 is built from 15 residues. The CDR3 reads CATSERQGWMGEQFF. The CDR3, as DNA: TGTGCCACCAGTGAAAGACAGGGGTGGATGGGTGAGCAGTTCTTC.

This clonotype was found many times. The V gene is TRBV7-9, the J gene TRBJ2-7, with D perhaps matching TRBD1 or TRBD2 (5 bases each). Germline V gene lookup returns CDR1 SEHNR and CDR2 FQNEAQ (reference sequence). The CDR3 has 15 amino acids. Deletions cut 0 bases from V and 1 base from J, with 10 bases between. The CDR3 loop is CASSLAGARSYEQYF. The CDR3 DNA reads TGTGCCAGCAGCTTAGCCGGGGCGAGGTCCTACGAGCAGTACTTC.

In its sample, this clonotype was seen many times. The rearrangement links TRBV20-1 to TRBJ2-3; D is undetermined. The length of the CDR3 is 12 residues. CDR1 and CDR2 (germline): DFQATT, SNEGSKA (reference sequence). With 3 bases removed from V and 0 bases from J, the gap between germline ends came to 4 bases. The CDR3 DNA sequence: TGCAGTGCTAGCTACAGCACAGATACGCAGTATTTT. This sequence encodes CSASYSTDTQYF.

The chain carries TRBV20-1 and TRBJ2-1; D may be TRBD2 (7 bases). The CDR3 consists of 15 residues. The germline V gene has CDR1 DFQATT and CDR2 SNEGSKA (reference sequence). Trimming removed 7 bases from V and 3 bases from J, with 19 bases in between. CDR3 coding DNA: TGCAGTGGCGCGGGGGCGAATCACCTCTACAATGAGCAGTTCTTC. This sequence encodes CSGAGANHLYNEQFF.

J is TRBJ2-5 and V is TRBV4-2; D is unresolved. The V and J ends lost 4 bases and 3 bases respectively, with 12 bases between them. Germline V gene data show CDR1 as LGHNA and CDR2 as YNFKEQ. The CDR3 is made up of 14 amino acids. The CDR3 sequence: CASSPELFKETQYF. Written as DNA, the CDR3 is TGTGCCAGCAGCCCGGAACTATTCAAAGAGACCCAGTACTTC.

This clonotype came up many times. J is TRBJ2-7 and V is TRBV6-1; D not certain. Germline V gene data show CDR1 as MNHNS and CDR2 as SASEGT. CDR3 length equals 13 residues. Trimming removed 2 bases at V and 6 bases at J, with 11 bases between. Here the CDR3 reads CASSEIQSVEQYF. The CDR3 bases are TGTGCCAGCAGTGAAATCCAGTCCGTCGAGCAGTACTTC.

The sample holds many counts of this clonotype. V is TRBV12-3 or TRBV12-4 and J is TRBJ2-1, with D perhaps matching TRBD2 (6 bases). There are 16 residues in the CDR3. V was clipped by 2 bases and J by 0 bases, with 11 bases between them. CDR3 sequence: CASSLHGGSSYNEQFF. In nucleotides, the CDR3 is TGTGCCAGCAGTTTACATGGGGGGAGCTCCTACAATGAGCAGTTCTTC.

This clonotype was observed at least ten times. The rearrangement joins TRBV3-1 to TRBJ2-1; 10 bases are a match to TRBD2. The V and J ends lost 3 bases and 2 bases, in that order; junction bases with no gene match: 4. The CDR3 loop spans 16 amino acids. Germline CDR1 reads LGHDT; CDR2 reads YNNKEL (reference sequence). In DNA, the CDR3 is TGTGCCAGCAGCCACCTCGGACTAGCGGCCTACAATGAGCAGTTCTTC. This encodes CASSHLGLAAYNEQFF.

This clonotype was found many times. This rearrangement joins TRBV9 to TRBJ2-5; 10 nucleotides match TRBD2. The germline CDR1 and CDR2 sequences are SGDLS and YYNGEE. The CDR3 covers 15 residues. Losses at the gene ends were 0 bases for V and 5 bases for J; bases not matched to a gene: 4. Here the CDR3 DNA reads TGTGCCAGCAGCGTAGGAGCGGGGGGGCTGGAGACCCAGTACTTC. Encoded protein: CASSVGAGGLETQYF.

This clonotype occurred a few times. The rearrangement links TRBV5-5 to TRBJ2-7; D is undetermined. In germline, CDR1 is SGHKS, CDR2 YYEKEE (reference sequence). V was trimmed by 2 bases and J by 4 bases, leaving 13 bases between them. The CDR3 has 14 residues. The CDR3 sequence: CASSLEQTPYEQYF. As DNA, the CDR3 is TGTGCCAGCAGCTTAGAACAGACCCCTTACGAGCAGTACTTC.

This clonotype was observed many times. The chain couples TRBV19 to TRBJ2-7; TRBD1 aligns across 8 bases. V shed 4 bases, J shed 6 bases, and the junction held 5 bases outside the gene matches. Germline V CDR1 and CDR2: LNHDA, SQIVND (reference sequence). The CDR3 has 13 amino acids. This CDR3 is CASSTPGQVEQYF. Written as DNA, the CDR3 is TGTGCCAGTAGTACACCGGGACAGGTCGAGCAGTACTTC.

This clonotype appeared many times. This chain connects TRBV20-1 to TRBJ2-3; D tentatively fits TRBD1 or TRBD2 (5 bases each). Germline V gene data show CDR1 as DFQATT and CDR2 as SNEGSKA (reference sequence). The CDR3 sequence is 14 residues long. V was shortened by 3 bases and J by 0 bases, with 10 bases between the two germline ends. CDR3 sequence: CSASRGPSTDTQYF. The CDR3 coding sequence is TGCAGTGCTAGTCGGGGACCCAGCACAGATACGCAGTATTTT.

This clonotype was picked up a small number of times. The chain couples TRBV12-3 or TRBV12-4 to TRBJ1-2; no firm D call. Trimming took off 5 bases at V and 0 bases at J, with 19 bases between the two ends. This CDR3 is built from 17 residues. The CDR3 DNA reads TGTGCCAGCAGTCCTCCCTCAGCAGGCCTTACTAACTATGGCTACACCTTC. Protein: CASSPPSAGLTNYGYTF.

This clonotype was observed a few times. The chain recombines TRBV6-2 or TRBV6-3 with TRBJ1-6; 8 bases match TRBD1. Germline V gene data show CDR1 as MNHEY and CDR2 as SVGEGT. The length of the CDR3 is 13 residues. V gave up 7 bases and J gave up 10 bases; unmatched junction bases: 6. The DNA for the CDR3 is TGTGCCAGCACCTGGACAGGGAACTCACCCCTCCACTTT. Translating gives CASTWTGNSPLHF.

This clonotype occurred many times. This chain uses TRBV5-6 with TRBJ2-1; perhaps TRBD1 as D (6 bases). This CDR3 spans 15 amino acids. With 6 bases removed from V and 8 bases from J, the gap between germline ends came to 21 bases. Germline CDR1 SGHDT, CDR2 YYEEEE. The CDR3 coding sequence is TGTGCCAGCACCAAACCAGGGGTCAGTCCCTATGAGCAGTTCTTC. It is translated as CASTKPGVSPYEQFF.

V gene TRBV4-2 combines with J gene TRBJ2-1; possibly TRBD1 for D (5 bases). V was clipped by 1 base and J by 1 base, with 8 bases between them. The CDR3 runs to 15 residues. The germline CDR1 and CDR2 sequences are LGHNA and YNFKEQ. CDR3 DNA sequence: TGTGCCAGCAGCCAAGGGGGCGGTTCCTACAATGAGCAGTTCTTC. Protein product: CASSQGGGSYNEQFF.

The chain recombines TRBV6-5 with TRBJ2-7; 8 bases align to TRBD2. V dropped 3 bases and J dropped 4; count of bases not matched to a gene: 11. This CDR3 spans 16 amino acids. Per the germline V gene, CDR1 is MNHEY and CDR2 is SVGAGI. For the CDR3, the DNA is TGTGCCAGCAGTTATCGGTTGCCTAGCGGGTATTACGAGCAGTACTTC. It yields the protein CASSYRLPSGYYEQYF.

This clonotype has a count of ten or more. The chain uses TRBV5-6 and TRBJ1-5; a weak D match, TRBD1 (6 bases). The CDR3 contains 15 residues. CDR1 and CDR2 (germline): SGHDT, YYEEEE. V was clipped by 1 base and J by 2 bases, with 10 bases between them. Here the CDR3 reads CASSLNRDGNQPQHF. DNA for the CDR3: TGTGCCAGCAGCTTGAACAGGGACGGCAATCAGCCCCAGCATTTT.

V gene TRBV12-2 combines with J gene TRBJ1-5. TRBV12-2 is reported as a pseudogene. There are 17 residues in the CDR3. CDR3 nucleotides: TGTGCAAGTCGCTTAGCTTCCCCAGCAACTAGCAATCAGCCCCAGCATTTT. This translates into CASRLASPATSNQPQHF.